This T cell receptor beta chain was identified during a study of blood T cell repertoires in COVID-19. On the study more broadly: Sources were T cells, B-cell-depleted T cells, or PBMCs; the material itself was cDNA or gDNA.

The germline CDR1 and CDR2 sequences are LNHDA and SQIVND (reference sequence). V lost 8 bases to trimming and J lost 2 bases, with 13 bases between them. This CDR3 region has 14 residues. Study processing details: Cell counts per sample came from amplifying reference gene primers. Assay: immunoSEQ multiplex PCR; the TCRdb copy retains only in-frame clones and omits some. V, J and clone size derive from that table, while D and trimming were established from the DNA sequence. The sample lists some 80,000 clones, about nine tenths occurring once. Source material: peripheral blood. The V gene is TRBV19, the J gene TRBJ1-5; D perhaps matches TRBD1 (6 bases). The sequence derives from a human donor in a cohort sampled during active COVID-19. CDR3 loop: CASQGHQRNQPQHF. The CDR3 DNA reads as TGTGCCAGTCAGGGACATCAACGCAATCAGCCCCAGCATTTT.